Here is one T cell receptor beta chain with its context. The CDR3 is made up of 12 amino acids. Trimming pared 1 base from V and 10 bases from J, leaving 8 bases between. This entry belongs to a study of blood T cell repertoires in COVID-19. Study overall: The analysed material was cDNA or gDNA that came from T cells, B-cell-depleted T cells, or PBMCs.

In the authors' workflow: Amplification with reference gene primers provided the estimates of nucleated cell counts. Sequencing was performed with immunoSEQ multiplex PCR; in TCRdb, only in-frame clones are kept and a portion is missing. V and J calls and clone size are as listed in that table; D and trimming were resolved from the DNA. Here the sample spans 45,000 to 50,000 clones, about 77% being singletons. Sample: peripheral blood. This TCR was sampled from a human donor with active or convalescent COVID-19. The donor label of this sample is uncertain. The chain joins TRBV12-3 or TRBV12-4 to TRBJ2-1; TRBD2 is a possible D gene (6 bases). Here the CDR3 reads CASSLVAGEQFF. The CDR3 nucleotides read TGTGCCAGCAGTTTAGTTGCGGGAGAGCAGTTCTTC.